A single sample gave rise to the 29 T cell receptor beta chains below, sequenced in a study of T cell clonality in common variable immunodeficiency. Findings and limits, study-wide: Fewer deletions and N-nucleotide insertions were reportedly seen in common variable immunodeficiency TCR beta sequences.

No antigen is known for these receptors. The table came from immunoSEQ multiplex PCR; TCRdb's copy has only in-frame clones and leaves some out. The table lists 35,000 or so clones, with no singletons. The sequencing sample was made of peripheral blood mononuclear cells. These TCRs come from a human donor with common variable immunodeficiency.

This clone was counted a few times. The CDR3 is cut off 3 residues early in the read; its end comes from the germline J gene. The rearrangement uses TRBV19 and TRBJ1-2; 8 bases match TRBD1. CDR3 length: 12 amino acids. Germline values: CDR1 LNHDA, CDR2 SQIVND (reference sequence). CDR3 DNA, as far as it was read: TGTGCCAGTAGTATCGACAGGGGCGGC. It translates to CASSIDRGG. The full-length CDR3 reads as CASSIDRGGYTF.

The table lists this clone with many counts. The read terminates 3 residues ahead of where the CDR3 ends, so the germline J gene completes it. V is TRBV12-3 or TRBV12-4 and J is TRBJ2-1, with TRBD2 identical over 12 bases. The CDR3 totals 15 residues. The V gene end was trimmed by 3 bases and the J gene end by 6 bases; junction bases not matched to a gene: 3. CDR3 bases read: TGTGCCAGCAGTTTCCGGACTAGCGGGGTCAATGAG. This encodes CASSFRTSGVNE. The whole CDR3 reads CASSFRTSGVNEQFF.

Comments on this clone: The read comes to an end 3 residues before the CDR3 does, leaving the germline J gene to fill in the end. V gene TRBV18 combines with J gene TRBJ2-1; 9 bases map to TRBD2. The CDR3 runs 14 residues. V lost 2 bases and J lost 8; bases outside the gene matches: 4. CDR1 and CDR2 (germline): KGHSH, LQKENI. The CDR3: CASSPTGLAHEQFF. The CDR3 bases that were read are TGTGCCAGCTCACCAACGGGACTAGCACATGAG.

In this sample, this clone turned up many times. The CDR3 goes on 3 residues after the read ends, and that part is filled in from the germline J gene. The chain combines TRBV20-1 with TRBJ2-7; 7 nucleotides line up with TRBD1. V lost 4 bases to trimming and J lost 3 bases; unmatched junction nucleotides: 6. This CDR3 comprises 13 residues. Germline assignment: CDR1 DFQATT and CDR2 SNEGSKA (reference sequence). The CDR3 sequence is CSATRDSLYEQYF. CDR3 bases read: TGCAGTGCTACCCGGGACAGCCTCTACGAG.

Turning to this clone: The read ends 3 residues before the CDR3 terminus; that terminus is restored from the germline J gene. The V call is TRBV10-2, the J call TRBJ1-5; possibly TRBD1 for D (6 bases). Germline lookup yields CDR1 WSHSY and CDR2 SAAADI. The V end lost 0 bases, the J end lost 0 bases, and 12 bases lay between the germline ends. The CDR3 consists of 17 residues. Incomplete CDR3 DNA: TGCGCCAGCAGTGAGTCCAGGGGATCCTATAGCAATCAGCCC. It specifies CASSESRGSYSNQP. The entire CDR3 is CASSESRGSYSNQPQHF.

Comment on this clone: Sequencing ends 3 residues short of the CDR3 end; the germline J gene provides the rest. The chain links TRBV5-1 to TRBJ1-2; D is possibly TRBD1 (6 bases). Trimming cost V 4 bases and J 6 bases, with 13 bases left between them. CDR3 length: 13 residues. CDR1 and CDR2 from the germline V gene are SGHRS and YFSETQ. CDR3 bases read: TGCGCCAGCAGCCCCTCAGGGGATCATGGC. Translated: CASSPSGDHG. The whole CDR3 protein reads CASSPSGDHGYTF.

Remarks on this clone: The read stops 3 residues short of the end of the CDR3; the missing end is completed from the germline J gene. The chain carries TRBV6-2 or TRBV6-3 and TRBJ1-1, with TRBD1 as a possible D gene (6 bases). V was pared by 3 bases and J by 5 bases, with 22 bases between. The CDR3 is made up of 17 amino acids. Germline V lookup: CDR1 MNHEY, CDR2 SVGEGT. CDR3 loop: CASSYTDSNPLWTEAFF. The part of the CDR3 DNA that was read is TGTGCCAGCAGTTATACGGACAGTAACCCACTGTGGACTGAA.

This clone ranks as medium-sized (0.01 to 0.1%). From the germline J gene comes the end of the CDR3, since the read stops 3 residues before it. The rearrangement uses TRBV2 and TRBJ1-2; D is ambiguous. CDR1 is SNHLY and CDR2 is FYNNEI in the germline V gene. The CDR3 runs 16 residues. Trimming took 9 bases from V and 0 from J, leaving 20 bases between them. CDR3 in amino acids: CASTRYSFQANYGYTF. The sequenced CDR3 bases are TGTGCCAGTACCCGATACAGTTTTCAAGCTAACTATGGC.

This clone was counted at least ten times. The sequenced fragment ends 3 residues before the CDR3 boundary, so the rest is inferred from the germline J gene. The V and J genes are TRBV30 and TRBJ2-2; D not resolved. The germline V gene has CDR1 GTSNPN and CDR2 SVGIG (reference sequence). The CDR3 spans 15 residues. The V and J ends lost 2 bases and 3 bases respectively, with 13 bases between them. The CDR3 here is CAWSLTSRDTGELFF. CDR3 DNA, as far as it was read: TGTGCCTGGAGTTTAACGAGCCGTGACACCGGGGAG.

The CDR3 region is CASSYSTGIGNEQYF. The CDR3 DNA, read in part, is TGTGCCAGCTCATACTCGACAGGGATTGGGAACGAG. The genes are TRBV18 and TRBJ2-7, with TRBD1 matching over 7 bases. The observed sequence ends 3 residues before the CDR3 terminus, with the missing tail filled in from the germline J gene. Germline loops: CDR1 KGHSH, CDR2 LQKENI. The CDR3 runs to 15 residues. Trimming took 5 bases from V and 5 from J; bases not matched to a gene: 12.

As to this clone: The read falls 3 residues short of the CDR3 end, and the missing part is taken from the germline J gene. The chain is built from TRBV19 and TRBJ2-2; tentative D call: TRBD1 (6 bases). CDR1 is LNHDA, CDR2 SQIVND, per germline (reference sequence). This CDR3 comprises 13 residues. Trimming shortened V by 6 bases and J by 6 bases, and 11 bases separated the two germline ends. The CDR3 loop is CASRPGVPGELFF. The sequenced CDR3 bases are TGTGCCAGTAGGCCAGGGGTTCCCGGGGAG.

This clone was seen ten or more times. The read falls 3 residues short of the CDR3 end, and the missing part is taken from the germline J gene. The V call is TRBV14, the J call TRBJ2-3; TRBD2 agrees at 9 bases. Germline V gives CDR1 SGHDN, CDR2 FVKESK. This CDR3 is built from 16 residues. The V gene end was trimmed by 0 bases and the J gene end by 3 bases; junction bases not matched to a gene: 4. The part of the CDR3 DNA that was read is TGTGCCAGCAGCCAAGATCTGCTAGCGGGGACAGATACG. It is translated as CASSQDLLAGTDT. The whole CDR3 sequence is CASSQDLLAGTDTQYF.

About this clone itself: The CDR3 end is not reached by the read, which stops 3 residues before it; the germline J gene fills it in. The chain is built from TRBV7-9 and TRBJ1-2; unclear D gene. With 4 bases removed from V and 2 bases from J, the gap between germline ends came to 2 bases. The CDR3 consists of 11 residues. Germline V CDR1 and CDR2: SEHNR, FQNEAQ (reference sequence). The sequenced CDR3 bases are TGTGCCAGCAGCTCGAACTATGGC. Amino acid sequence: CASSSNYG. The CDR3 in its entirety is CASSSNYGYTF.

This clone was picked up a small number of times. The DNA read from the CDR3 is TGTGCCAGCAGCTTAAAAACTAGCGACACCGGGGAG. This gives the protein CASSLKTSDTGE. The entire CDR3 protein is CASSLKTSDTGELFF. The J gene is TRBJ2-2, the V gene TRBV7-2; 7 bases line up with TRBD2. The read terminates 3 residues before the CDR3 end, so the remaining end is supplied by the germline J gene. There are 15 residues in the CDR3. The trim removed 2 bases at V and 3 bases at J, leaving 3 bases unmatched. CDR1 is SGHTA, CDR2 FQGNSA, per germline.

This clone was seen repeatedly, ten times or more. The CDR3 sequence: CSASGLGGASGGEETQYF. Partial CDR3 DNA: TGCAGTGCTAGTGGTCTCGGGGGGGCTAGCGGGGGGGAAGAGACC. This rearrangement joins TRBV20-1 to TRBJ2-5; TRBD2 matches at 12 bases. The sequence runs out 3 residues before the end of the CDR3; the remainder is reconstructed from the germline J gene. Losses at the gene ends were 3 bases for V and 3 bases for J; bases not matched to a gene: 14. The CDR3 contains 18 residues. Per the germline V gene, CDR1 is DFQATT and CDR2 is SNEGSKA (reference sequence).

This clone was picked up many times. The covered CDR3 bases are TGTGCCAGCAATGAGGGGGGAAAACCC. It translates to CASNEGGKP. The complete CDR3 protein is CASNEGGKPLHF. The chain employs TRBV6-1 and TRBJ1-6; D possibly corresponds to TRBD1 (6 bases). The read falls 3 residues short of the CDR3 end, and the missing part is taken from the germline J gene. The CDR3 runs 12 residues. Germline V gives CDR1 MNHNS, CDR2 SASEGT. V was shortened by 7 bases and J by 12 bases, with 13 bases between the two germline ends.

In regard to this clone: Sequencing ends 3 residues short of the CDR3 end; the germline J gene provides the rest. The same CDR3 is also encoded by other DNA sequences in this sample. V usage is TRBV19 and J usage is TRBJ1-4; 7 nucleotides align to TRBD1. V lost 5 bases, J lost 0 bases, and 3 bases stayed unmatched. This CDR3 has 15 residues. The germline CDR1 and CDR2 sequences are LNHDA and SQIVND (reference sequence). The covered CDR3 bases are TGTGCCAGTAGTCCCGGGACAGCAACTAATGAAAAA. Translation gives CASSPGTATNEK. The whole CDR3 reads CASSPGTATNEKLFF.

This clone showed up many times. The DNA ends 3 residues before the CDR3 does, and the rest of the CDR3 is filled in from the germline J gene. This chain uses TRBV4-1 with TRBJ2-2; 15 nucleotides align to TRBD2. Germline CDR1 and CDR2: MGHRA and YSYEKL. V shed 4 bases and J 0 bases; nucleotides not matched to a gene: 3. The CDR3 is 18 amino acids. CDR3 residues: CASSPGTSGGPNTGELFF. The sequenced part of the CDR3 DNA is TGCGCCAGCAGCCCCGGGACTAGCGGGGGGCCGAACACCGGGGAG.

This clone was counted ten times or more. The read ends 3 residues shy of where the CDR3 ends; the end is completed using the germline J gene. The chain joins TRBV10-3 to TRBJ2-2; 9 bases map to TRBD2. Germline CDR1 ENHRY, CDR2 SYGVKD. This CDR3 contains 15 residues. Germline trimming cut 4 bases from V and 6 bases from J; bases unmatched to any gene: 6. CDR3 sequence: CAISGQRGASGELFF. The CDR3 bases that were read are TGTGCCATCAGTGGCCAGCGGGGGGCATCCGGGGAG.

This clone was seen a few times. The CDR3 DNA, read in part, is TGTGCCAGCTCACCCCAGGGGAGGAGTGAAAAA. This translates into CASSPQGRSEK. From start to end, the CDR3 is CASSPQGRSEKLFF. The chain uses TRBV18 and TRBJ1-4, with a tentative D call TRBD1 (6 bases). The sequence runs out 3 residues before the end of the CDR3; the remainder is reconstructed from the germline J gene. There are 14 residues in the CDR3. V was trimmed by 3 bases and J by 7 bases, leaving 12 bases between them. CDR1 and CDR2 from the germline V gene are KGHSH and LQKENI.

This clone occurred many times. CDR3: CASSIAQGTSGGVYNEQFF. The CDR3 bases that were read are TGTGCCAGTAGTATAGCGCAGGGGACTAGCGGGGGGGTTTACAATGAG. The chain combines TRBV19 with TRBJ2-1, with 16 nucleotides matching TRBD2. The CDR3 end falls 3 residues outside the read, so it is completed with the germline J gene. The CDR3 runs to 19 residues. Trimming cost V 1 base and J 4 bases; bases outside gene matches: 7. The germline gives CDR1 LNHDA, CDR2 SQIVND (reference sequence).

This clone came up many times. The read terminates 3 residues ahead of where the CDR3 ends, so the germline J gene completes it. The same CDR3 arises from other DNA sequences in this sample as well. V is TRBV2 and J is TRBJ2-1; D perhaps matches TRBD2 (7 bases). V lost 0 bases to trimming and J lost 9 bases, with 12 bases between them. This CDR3 region has 14 residues. Germline values: CDR1 SNHLY, CDR2 FYNNEI. The part of the CDR3 DNA that was read is TGTGCCAGCAGTGAAGCTGGGGGGGCTAGTGAG. Its translation: CASSEAGGASE. In full, the CDR3 reads CASSEAGGASEQFF. Full variable domain (missing parts from reference TRBV2 and TRBJ2-1): EPEVTQTPSHQVTQMGQEVILRCVPISNHLYFYWYRQILGQKVEFLVSFYNNEISEKSEIFDDQFSVERPDGSNFTLKIRSTKLEDSAMYFCASSEAGGASEQFFGPGTRLTVL.

This clone was picked up a small number of times. Read sequence stops 3 residues before the CDR3 end, and the germline J gene provides the missing end. V gene TRBV7-8 combines with J gene TRBJ1-4, with TRBD1 matching over 8 bases. The V gene end was trimmed by 1 base and the J gene end by 2 bases; junction bases not matched to a gene: 9. Germline V gene lookup returns CDR1 SGHVS and CDR2 FQNEAQ. CDR3 length: 18 amino acids. The DNA read from the CDR3 is TGTGCCAGCAGCTTAGTTTCAGGGTACAGGGGGACTAATGAAAAA. Protein product: CASSLVSGYRGTNEK. The entire CDR3 protein reads CASSLVSGYRGTNEKLFF.

This clone appeared a few times. Coverage ceases 3 residues before the CDR3 finishes, and the germline J gene fills in the end. The rearrangement uses TRBV7-9 and TRBJ2-5; no clear D. From germline, CDR1 is SEHNR and CDR2 FQNEAQ (reference sequence). Trimming took 1 base from V and 4 from J, leaving 13 bases between them. This CDR3 has 15 amino acids. The DNA read from the CDR3 is TGTGCCAGCAGCTTAGAGAGTAGCTCCGGAGAGACC. Encoded protein: CASSLESSSGET. Given in full, the CDR3 is CASSLESSSGETQYF.

This clone appeared many times. Read sequence stops 3 residues before the CDR3 end, and the germline J gene provides the missing end. The chain is built from TRBV7-9 and TRBJ2-4, with unresolved D. CDR1 is SEHNR and CDR2 is FQNEAQ in the germline V gene (reference sequence). This CDR3 region has 14 residues. The V and J ends lost 1 base and 0 bases respectively, with 4 bases between them. The sequenced CDR3 bases are TGTGCCAGCAGCTTAGACATAGCCAAAAACATT. Protein: CASSLDIAKNI. The whole CDR3 region reads CASSLDIAKNIQYF.

This clone showed up many times. The read ends 3 residues shy of where the CDR3 ends; the end is completed using the germline J gene. The J gene is TRBJ1-1, the V gene TRBV18; the match to TRBD1 covers 9 bases. The ends lost 2 bases at V and 7 bases at J; junction bases unmatched: 8. This CDR3 comprises 15 residues. From germline, CDR1 is KGHSH and CDR2 LQKENI. CDR3 amino acids: CASSPSGTGRGEAFF. The covered CDR3 bases are TGTGCCAGCTCACCAAGCGGGACAGGGAGGGGTGAA.

Note on this clone: The read comes to an end 3 residues before the CDR3 does, leaving the germline J gene to fill in the end. The chain employs TRBV7-9 and TRBJ2-7, with 8 bases that match TRBD1. The CDR3 runs 13 residues. V shed 7 bases, J shed 0 bases, and the junction held 2 bases outside the gene matches. Germline V gene lookup returns CDR1 SEHNR and CDR2 FQNEAQ (reference sequence). Incomplete CDR3 DNA: TGTGCCAGCAATGGACAGGGCTCCTACGAG. Its protein product is CASNGQGSYE. The whole CDR3 protein is CASNGQGSYEQYF.

At least ten counts were recorded for this clone. The CDR3 end falls 3 residues outside the read, so it is completed with the germline J gene. The chain combines TRBV19 with TRBJ1-5; 7 bases agree with TRBD1. The germline CDR1 and CDR2 sequences are LNHDA and SQIVND (reference sequence). This CDR3 contains 15 residues. J lost 3 bases, V lost 8 bases, and 10 bases had no gene match. CDR3 loop: CASDGQDSYNQPQHF. The covered CDR3 bases are TGTGCCAGTGATGGACAGGATAGTTACAATCAGCCC.

This clone has a count of ten or more. Read sequence stops 3 residues before the CDR3 end, and the germline J gene provides the missing end. The J gene is TRBJ2-2, the V gene TRBV5-1; the D call may be TRBD1 or TRBD2 (6 bases each). The CDR3 sequence is 15 residues long. V lost 2 bases to trimming and J lost 5 bases, with 13 bases between them. Looked up from germline, CDR1 is SGHRS and CDR2 is YFSETQ. The CDR3 sequence: CASSLVQGGTGELFF. The covered CDR3 bases are TGCGCCAGCAGCTTAGTACAGGGAGGTACCGGGGAG.